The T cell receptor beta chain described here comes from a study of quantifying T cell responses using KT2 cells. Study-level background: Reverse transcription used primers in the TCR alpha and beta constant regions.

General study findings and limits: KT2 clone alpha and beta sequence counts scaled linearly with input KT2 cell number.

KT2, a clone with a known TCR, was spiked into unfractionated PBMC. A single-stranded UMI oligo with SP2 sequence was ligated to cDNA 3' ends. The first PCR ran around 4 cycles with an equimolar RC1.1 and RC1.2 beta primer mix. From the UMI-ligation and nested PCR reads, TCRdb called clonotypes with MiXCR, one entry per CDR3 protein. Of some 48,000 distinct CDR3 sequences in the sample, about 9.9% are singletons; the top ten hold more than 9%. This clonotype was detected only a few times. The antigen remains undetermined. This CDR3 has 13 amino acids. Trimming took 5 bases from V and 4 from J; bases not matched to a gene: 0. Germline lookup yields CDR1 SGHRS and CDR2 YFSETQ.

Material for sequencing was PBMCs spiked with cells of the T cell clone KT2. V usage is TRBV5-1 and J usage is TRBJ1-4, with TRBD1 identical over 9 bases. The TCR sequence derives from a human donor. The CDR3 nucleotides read TGCGCCAGCAGGACAGGGGGTAATGAAAAACTGTTTTTT. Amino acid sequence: CASRTGGNEKLFF.